Listed here are 15 T cell receptor beta chains from one sample, sequenced in a study of blood T cell repertoires in COVID-19. Repertoires were generated with immunoSEQ multiplex PCR, while TCRdb's copy carries only in-frame clones and drops some. The table includes 400,000 or so clones, approximately 90% detected once. Sequences were obtained from peripheral blood. Receptors were obtained from a woman aged 40 to 55 with COVID-19, enrolled during active disease.

This chain joins TRBV6-2 or TRBV6-3 and TRBJ2-5; 8 bases fit TRBD1. The CDR3 length is 17 residues. The V segment lost 3 bases and the J segment 5 bases; nucleotides outside the gene matches: 14. Germline CDR1 MNHEY, CDR2 SVGEGT. The CDR3 coding sequence is TGTGCCAGCAGTTATTTCGCAGCACAGGGGGTAAGGGAGACCCAGTACTTC. Translated, it gives CASSYFAAQGVRETQYF.

The chain recombines TRBV9 with TRBJ2-1; D perhaps matches TRBD2 (5 bases). There are 16 residues in the CDR3. V was clipped by 4 bases and J by 5 bases, with 19 bases between them. Germline CDR1 reads SGDLS; CDR2 reads YYNGEE. This chain's CDR3 is CASSQFPGAANNEQFF. The DNA for the CDR3 is TGTGCCAGCAGCCAATTCCCAGGAGCGGCGAACAATGAGCAGTTCTTC.

The J gene is TRBJ2-3, the V gene TRBV13; possible D gene TRBD1, 6 bases. Germline CDR1 is PRHDT and CDR2 is FYEKMQ (reference sequence). Trimming removed 0 bases from V and 4 bases from J, with 8 bases in between. The CDR3 runs to 14 residues. CDR3 sequence (DNA): TGTGCCAGCAGCTTAGGCCCAGGGGCAGATACGCAGTATTTT. This codes for CASSLGPGADTQYF.

The gene calls are TRBV3-1 (or the pseudogene TRBV3-2) and TRBJ2-7, with a possible D match to TRBD2 (7 bases). The CDR3 has 15 amino acids. Germline CDR1 is LGHDT and CDR2 is YNNKEL (reference sequence). V shed 2 bases and J shed 3 bases, with 14 bases lying between them. The CDR3 DNA is TGTGCCAGCAGCCAATTCGGGGGGCCTAGCTACGAGCAGTACTTC. Encoded protein: CASSQFGGPSYEQYF.

This chain joins TRBV5-4 and TRBJ2-1; perhaps D is TRBD1 or TRBD2 (5 bases each). Trimming cost V 4 bases and J 7 bases, with 15 bases left between them. Germline CDR1 SGHNT, CDR2 YYREEE (reference sequence). The CDR3 sequence is 14 residues long. This CDR3 is CASSLGQDFNEQFF. The CDR3 DNA sequence: TGTGCCAGCAGCCTGGGGCAGGACTTTAATGAGCAGTTCTTC.

This sequence joins TRBV28 and TRBJ2-1, with D possibly TRBD2 on 5 matching bases. The V end lost 7 bases, the J end lost 0 bases, and 13 bases lay between the germline ends. The CDR3 spans 15 residues. The V gene's germline CDR1 is MDHEN and CDR2 SYDVKM. The CDR3 DNA is TGTGCCAGCAAAGAGAGTGCGGGCTCCTACAATGAGCAGTTCTTC. Its translation: CASKESAGSYNEQFF.

This clone was counted a single time. This CDR3 is also generated by other DNA sequences in the sample. The chain has TRBV9 and TRBJ1-1; 7 bases align to TRBD1. Germline V CDR1 and CDR2: SGDLS, YYNGEE. CDR3 length equals 14 residues. Trimming at V came to 0 bases and at J to 1 base, leaving 0 bases not matched to a gene. For the CDR3, the DNA is TGTGCCAGCAGCGTAGGACAGGGGAACACTGAAGCTTTCTTT. Encoded protein: CASSVGQGNTEAFF. The full variable domain, completed using reference TRBV9 and TRBJ1-1, is DSGVTQTPKHLITATGQRVTLRCSPRSGDLSVYWYQQSLDQGLQFLIQYYNGEERAKGNILERFSAQQFPDLHSELNLSSLELGDSALYFCASSVGQGNTEAFFGQGTRLTVV.

The V and J genes are TRBV6-1 and TRBJ1-1, with 11 bases that match TRBD1. The junction had 2 bases not matched to a gene; V was cut back by 4 bases and J by 1 base. The CDR3 has 15 residues. Germline CDR1 MNHNS, CDR2 SASEGT. The CDR3 protein is CASSGTGGANTEAFF. As DNA, the CDR3 is TGTGCCAGCAGTGGGACAGGGGGCGCGAACACTGAAGCTTTCTTT.

The chain carries TRBV4-3 and TRBJ2-1, with 8 bases fitting TRBD2. The trim removed 4 bases at V and 5 bases at J, leaving 10 bases unmatched. Germline assignment: CDR1 LGHNA and CDR2 YSLEER. CDR3 length: 16 amino acids. Written as DNA, the CDR3 is TGCGCCAGCAGCCGGATAAGCGGGAGTAGCCACAATGAGCAGTTCTTC. It encodes CASSRISGSSHNEQFF.

V is TRBV6-5 and J is TRBJ1-4, with a possible D match to TRBD1 (6 bases). Per the germline V gene, CDR1 is MNHEY and CDR2 is SVGAGI. This CDR3 is 14 amino acids long. V was trimmed by 6 bases and J by 7 bases, leaving 15 bases between them. The CDR3 loop reads CASSRQGRVEKLFF. CDR3 nucleotide sequence: TGTGCCAGCAGCCGGCAGGGGCGGGTTGAAAAACTGTTTTTT.

V and J are TRBV4-2 and TRBJ2-3; a possible D gene is TRBD2 (6 bases). There are 14 residues in the CDR3. The germline V and J ends were trimmed by 0 bases and 4 bases, with 8 bases remaining between them. Germline loops: CDR1 LGHNA, CDR2 YNFKEQ. CDR3 coding DNA: TGTGCCAGCAGCCAAGAACTAGCCCCAGATACGCAGTATTTT. As protein: CASSQELAPDTQYF.

The chain links TRBV3-1 (or the pseudogene TRBV3-2) to TRBJ2-4; the D is unclear. This CDR3 is 14 amino acids long. V lost 3 bases to trimming and J lost 0 bases, with 6 bases between them. Germline loops: CDR1 LGHDT, CDR2 YNNKEL (reference sequence). The CDR3 nucleotides are TGTGCCAGCAGCCATGCACTAGCCAAAAACATTCAGTACTTC. Amino acid sequence: CASSHALAKNIQYF.

The chain is built from TRBV18 and TRBJ1-4; no definite D call. The CDR3 is 13 amino acids. Trimming pared 4 bases from V and 7 bases from J, leaving 10 bases between. The germline V gene has CDR1 KGHSH and CDR2 LQKENI. The CDR3 here is CASSRTDSEKLFF. The CDR3 nucleotides are TGTGCCAGCTCACGCACAGATAGTGAAAAACTGTTTTTT.

This clone turned up a few times. The chain employs TRBV5-1 and TRBJ1-1, with 7 bases matching TRBD1. The V segment lost 5 bases and the J segment 1 base; nucleotides outside the gene matches: 5. This CDR3 has 14 residues. Germline CDR1 and CDR2: SGHRS and YFSETQ. CDR3 coding DNA: TGCGCCAGCAGAACCGGGACAGAGAACACTGAAGCTTTCTTT. Translation: CASRTGTENTEAFF.

In this sample, this clone turned up once. The chain employs TRBV6-1 and TRBJ1-3; D is ambiguous. Germline CDR1 is MNHNS and CDR2 is SASEGT. The CDR3 is 16 amino acids. The germline V and J ends were trimmed by 4 bases and 3 bases, with 16 bases remaining between them. The CDR3 here is CASSADGNMGGNTIYF. CDR3 sequence (DNA): TGTGCCAGCAGTGCCGACGGGAATATGGGTGGAAACACCATATATTTT.